Each of the 2 T cell receptor beta chains below was sequenced from the same sample in a study of shared clonotypes between healthy human individuals. Libraries were prepared by immunoSEQ multiplex PCR; TCRdb keeps only in-frame clonotypes and omits some of them. The sample holds about 450,000 clones, roughly 83% seen once. The sample taken for sequencing was PBMCs. Every receptor here comes from a woman in her forties in good health. Some clones in this sample may be carry-over from other donors' samples.

This sequence joins TRBV5-1 and TRBJ2-3, with no clear D. Trimming cost V 0 bases and J 2 bases, with 7 bases left between them. Per germline, CDR1 SGHRS and CDR2 YFSETQ. The CDR3 totals 14 residues. CDR3 bases: TGCGCCAGCAGCTTGGGTCCAACCACAGATACGCAGTATTTT. Residues: CASSLGPTTDTQYF.

The DNA of the CDR3 is TGTGCCAGCAGCCCCCAAGCGAGAGTGAACACCGGGGAGCTGTTTTTT. Residues: CASSPQARVNTGELFF. The chain employs TRBV9 and TRBJ2-2; no clear D gene. The germline V and J ends were trimmed by 4 bases and 1 base, with 14 bases remaining between them. Germline-derived CDR1 and CDR2 are SGDLS and YYNGEE. CDR3 length: 16 residues. The full variable domain, with the rest looked up from reference TRBV9 and TRBJ2-2, is DSGVTQTPKHLITATGQRVTLRCSPRSGDLSVYWYQQSLDQGLQFLIQYYNGEERAKGNILERFSAQQFPDLHSELNLSSLELGDSALYFCASSPQARVNTGELFFGEGSRLTVL.